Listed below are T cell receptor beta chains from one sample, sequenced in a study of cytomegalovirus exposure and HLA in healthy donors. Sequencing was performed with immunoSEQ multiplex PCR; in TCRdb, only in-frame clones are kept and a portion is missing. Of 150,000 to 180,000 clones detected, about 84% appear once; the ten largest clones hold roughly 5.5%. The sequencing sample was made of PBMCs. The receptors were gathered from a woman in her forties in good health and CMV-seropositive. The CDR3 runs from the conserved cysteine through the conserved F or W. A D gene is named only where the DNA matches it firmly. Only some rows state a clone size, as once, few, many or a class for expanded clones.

CDR3nt: TGTGCCAGCAGCTTGGGACCTAGAGACTATGGCTACACCTTC
CDR3aa: CASSLGPRDYGYTF
abundance: -
j_gene: TRBJ1-2
d_gene: -
v_gene: TRBV5-4

CDR3nt: TGCGCCAGCAGCTTGGAGCTAGCGGGAGCTTATGAGACCCAGTACTTC
CDR3aa: CASSLELAGAYETQYF
abundance: once
j_gene: TRBJ2-5
d_gene: TRBD2
v_gene: TRBV5-1

CDR3nt: TGTGCCAGCAGCCTTTCGCCCTGGTTAACTAGCGGAGCTAACAATGAGCAGTTCTTC
CDR3aa: CASSLSPWLTSGANNEQFF
abundance: -
j_gene: TRBJ2-1
d_gene: TRBD2
v_gene: TRBV4-2

CDR3nt: TGTGCCATCAGCAGCCCCTCGGGGGGTAGCGGGAGTGAGAAGCAGTTCTTC
CDR3aa: CAISSPSGGSGSEKQFF
abundance: -
j_gene: TRBJ2-1
d_gene: TRBD2
v_gene: TRBV10-3

CDR3nt: TGTGCCAGCAGTTTATCGTATGGGCACGAGCAGTACTTC
CDR3aa: CASSLSYGHEQYF
abundance: -
j_gene: TRBJ2-7
d_gene: -
v_gene: TRBV27

CDR3nt: TGTGCCAGCAGCTCCGAGGCTTCCTCCTACAATGAGCAGTTCTTC
CDR3aa: CASSSEASSYNEQFF
abundance: few
j_gene: TRBJ2-1
d_gene: -
v_gene: TRBV5-4

CDR3nt: TGTGCCAGTAGTATACGGGGGTATCCCTACGAGCAGTACTTC
CDR3aa: CASSIRGYPYEQYF
abundance: -
j_gene: TRBJ2-7
d_gene: -
v_gene: TRBV19

CDR3nt: TGTGCCAGCAGCCAAGCTGGAACTAGCGGGAGTGAGACCCAGTACTTC
CDR3aa: CASSQAGTSGSETQYF
abundance: -
j_gene: TRBJ2-5
d_gene: TRBD2
v_gene: TRBV4-2

CDR3nt: TGTGCCAGCAGTTTCGGACGGGGAGCTAACTATGGCTACACCTTC
CDR3aa: CASSFGRGANYGYTF
abundance: -
j_gene: TRBJ1-2
d_gene: -
v_gene: TRBV27

CDR3nt: TGTGCCAGCAGCCGGACAGGGTTTGAAAACACCATATATTTT
CDR3aa: CASSRTGFENTIYF
abundance: -
j_gene: TRBJ1-3
d_gene: TRBD1
v_gene: TRBV7-9

CDR3nt: TGTGCCAGCAGTTCATACACCGGGACAGGGTTTCACGAGCAGTACTTC
CDR3aa: CASSSYTGTGFHEQYF
abundance: -
j_gene: TRBJ2-7
d_gene: TRBD1
v_gene: TRBV28

CDR3nt: TGTGCCAGCAGACGACAGGGGGTGGGCAATCAGCCCCAGCATTTT
CDR3aa: CASRRQGVGNQPQHF
abundance: -
j_gene: TRBJ1-5
d_gene: TRBD1
v_gene: TRBV2

CDR3nt: TGTGCCAGCAGTGGGGGGACAGGATACTACAATGAGCAGTTCTTC
CDR3aa: CASSGGTGYYNEQFF
abundance: -
j_gene: TRBJ2-1
d_gene: TRBD1
v_gene: TRBV2

CDR3nt: TGTGCCAGCAGCCAAGGGGACAGTGGAAACACCATATATTTT
CDR3aa: CASSQGDSGNTIYF
abundance: -
j_gene: TRBJ1-3
d_gene: TRBD1
v_gene: TRBV28

CDR3nt: TGCGCCAGCAGCTTGGGGACAGGTGGAAACACCATATATTTT
CDR3aa: CASSLGTGGNTIYF
abundance: -
j_gene: TRBJ1-3
d_gene: TRBD1
v_gene: TRBV5-1

CDR3nt: TGTGCCAGCAGCTTAGGGATTGGGGACAGGGGGCGAACTGAAGCTTTCTTT
CDR3aa: CASSLGIGDRGRTEAFF
abundance: -
j_gene: TRBJ1-1
d_gene: TRBD1
v_gene: TRBV11-3

CDR3nt: TGTGCCAGCAGCTTCGGACAGACTAGCGGGAAGGAGACCCAGTACTTC
CDR3aa: CASSFGQTSGKETQYF
abundance: -
j_gene: TRBJ2-5
d_gene: TRBD2
v_gene: TRBV5-4

CDR3nt: TGTGCCAGCAGTCCTAACAGGGCTGCTGGGGCCAACGTCCTGACTTTC
CDR3aa: CASSPNRAAGANVLTF
abundance: -
j_gene: TRBJ2-6
d_gene: -
v_gene: TRBV2

CDR3nt: TGTGCCAGCAACCCCCCCTCAGCCCAGCATTTT
CDR3aa: CASNPPSAQHF
abundance: -
j_gene: TRBJ1-5
d_gene: -
v_gene: TRBV6-1

CDR3nt: TGTGCCAGCAGTTCCCAGGGGCTAACGGGAAACACCATATATTTT
CDR3aa: CASSSQGLTGNTIYF
abundance: -
j_gene: TRBJ1-3
d_gene: -
v_gene: TRBV28

CDR3nt: TGTGCCAGCAGCTTGGGGCAGACAGCTAACTATGGCTACACCTTC
CDR3aa: CASSLGQTANYGYTF
abundance: -
j_gene: TRBJ1-2
d_gene: -
v_gene: TRBV5-6

CDR3nt: TGTGCCAGCAGAAGGGGGGGGAACTCCTACGAGCAGTACTTC
CDR3aa: CASRRGGNSYEQYF
abundance: once
j_gene: TRBJ2-7
d_gene: -
v_gene: TRBV28